This T cell receptor beta chain was found in a study of read filtering for tumor transcriptome and immune sequencing. In this sample, this clonotype turned up many times. The CDR3 runs 12 residues. The V and J ends lost 0 bases and 9 bases respectively, with 6 bases between them. Germline V lookup: CDR1 SGHDN, CDR2 FVKESK. The library was built from about 0.4 ug RNA with molecular barcoded adaptors for alpha/delta and beta/gamma chains. MiXCR, run by TCRdb on the reads, gives a single entry per CDR3 protein. The sample contains some 20,000 distinct CDR3 sequences, about 20% of which appear only once. This sequence was found in a donor at least 40 years old with multiple myeloma. This rearrangement joins TRBV14 to TRBJ2-1; no clear D. Sample: a population of CD138-negative cells sorted from bone marrow. CDR3 nucleotides: TGTGCCAGCAGCCAAGATTTCGGTGAGCAGTTCTTC. Residues: CASSQDFGEQFF.